This record concerns one TCR beta chain sequence. This entry belongs to a study of blood T cell repertoires in COVID-19. Study context: The analysed material was cDNA or gDNA that came from T cells, B-cell-depleted T cells, or PBMCs.

In the source study's methods: Nucleated cell counts were estimated from reference gene primer amplification. Here immunoSEQ multiplex PCR was the method, and the copy in TCRdb shows in-frame clones only, minus some. V and J calls and clone size are copied from that table; D and trimming were computed from the DNA. The sample yields about 100,000 clones, 80% to 90% seen once. The CDR3 spans 14 residues. The germline gives CDR1 SGHNT, CDR2 YENEEA. V lost 6 bases and J lost 4, with 12 bases in between. The receptor was derived from a woman aged 25 to 45 with acute or convalescent COVID-19. The chain carries TRBV11-3 and TRBJ2-2; TRBD1 might be the D (5 bases). Sequenced material: peripheral blood. DNA of the CDR3: TGTGCCAGCAGTGACAGTCCTTTCACCGGGGAGCTGTTTTTT. Amino acids: CASSDSPFTGELFF.